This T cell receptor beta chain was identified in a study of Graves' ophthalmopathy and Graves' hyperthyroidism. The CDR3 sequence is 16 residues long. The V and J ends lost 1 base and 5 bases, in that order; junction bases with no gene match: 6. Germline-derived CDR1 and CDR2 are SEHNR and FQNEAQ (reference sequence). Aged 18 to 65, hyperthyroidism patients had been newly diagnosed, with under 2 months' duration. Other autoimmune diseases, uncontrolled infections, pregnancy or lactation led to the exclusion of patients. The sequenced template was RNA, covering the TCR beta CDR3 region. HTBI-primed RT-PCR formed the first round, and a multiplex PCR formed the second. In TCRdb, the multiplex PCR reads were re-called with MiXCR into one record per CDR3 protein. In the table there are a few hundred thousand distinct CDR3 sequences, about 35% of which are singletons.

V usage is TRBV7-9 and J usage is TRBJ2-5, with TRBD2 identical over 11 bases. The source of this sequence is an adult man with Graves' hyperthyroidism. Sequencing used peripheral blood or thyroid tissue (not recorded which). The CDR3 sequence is CASSLGSGGALETQYF. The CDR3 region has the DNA TGTGCCAGCAGCTTAGGTAGCGGGGGGGCGTTGGAGACCCAGTACTTC.